This TCR beta chain appears in the sequencing data of a study of preoperative IRX-2 immunotherapy in early breast cancer. Clones were sequenced by immunoSEQ multiplex PCR, and TCRdb holds only the in-frame ones, with some missing. The table includes about 98,000 clones, 70% to 90% detected once. Germline assignment: CDR1 SGHRS and CDR2 YFSETQ. Trimming stripped 4 bases from V and 3 bases from J, with 17 bases between. The CDR3 contains 15 residues. Treatment reported: preoperative locoregional IRX-2 cytokine immunotherapy. Patients received preoperative, locoregional IRX-2 cytokine immunotherapy in a phase Ib study.

Specimen: tumor tissue, collected after IRX-2 immunotherapy. This TCR came from a human donor with breast cancer. V gene TRBV5-1 combines with J gene TRBJ2-7, with D perhaps being TRBD1 or TRBD2 (5 bases each). As DNA, the CDR3 is TGCGCCAGCAGCACGACCGGGACCCGTATCTACGAGCAGTACTTC. Protein: CASSTTGTRIYEQYF.